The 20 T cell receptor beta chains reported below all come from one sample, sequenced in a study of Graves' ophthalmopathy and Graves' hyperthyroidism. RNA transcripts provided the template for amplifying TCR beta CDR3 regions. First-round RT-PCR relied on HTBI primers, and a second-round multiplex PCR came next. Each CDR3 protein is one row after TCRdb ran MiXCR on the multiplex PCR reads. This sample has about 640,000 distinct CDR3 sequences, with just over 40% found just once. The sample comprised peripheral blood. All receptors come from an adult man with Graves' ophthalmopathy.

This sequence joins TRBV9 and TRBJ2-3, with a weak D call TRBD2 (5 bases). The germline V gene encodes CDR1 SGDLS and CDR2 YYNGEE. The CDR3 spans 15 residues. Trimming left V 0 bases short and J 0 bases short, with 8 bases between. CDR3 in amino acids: CASSVEWTSTDTQYF. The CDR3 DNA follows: TGTGCCAGCAGCGTAGAGTGGACTAGCACAGATACGCAGTATTTT. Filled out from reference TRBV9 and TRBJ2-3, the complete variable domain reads DSGVTQTPKHLITATGQRVTLRCSPRSGDLSVYWYQQSLDQGLQFLIQYYNGEERAKGNILERFSAQQFPDLHSELNLSSLELGDSALYFCASSVEWTSTDTQYFGPGTRLTVL.

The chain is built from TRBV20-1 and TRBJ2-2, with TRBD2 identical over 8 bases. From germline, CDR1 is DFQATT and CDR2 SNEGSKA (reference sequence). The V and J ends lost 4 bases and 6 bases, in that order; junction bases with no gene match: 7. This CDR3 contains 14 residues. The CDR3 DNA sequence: TGCAGTGCTAAGTTAGCGGGATCCCCCGGGGAGCTGTTTTTT. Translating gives CSAKLAGSPGELFF.

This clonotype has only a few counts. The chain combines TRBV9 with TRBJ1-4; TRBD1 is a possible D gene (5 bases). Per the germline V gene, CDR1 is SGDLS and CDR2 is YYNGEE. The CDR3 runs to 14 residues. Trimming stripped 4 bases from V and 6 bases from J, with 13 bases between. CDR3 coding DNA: TGTGCCAGCAGCCAGGCAGGGCGGGATGAAAAACTGTTTTTT. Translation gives CASSQAGRDEKLFF.

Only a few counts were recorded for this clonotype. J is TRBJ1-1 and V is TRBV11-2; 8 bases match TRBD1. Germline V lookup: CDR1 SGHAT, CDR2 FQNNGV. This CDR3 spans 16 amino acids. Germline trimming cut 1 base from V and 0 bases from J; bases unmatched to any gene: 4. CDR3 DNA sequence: TGTGCCAGCAGCTTAGGCAGGGGGCACATGAACACTGAAGCTTTCTTT. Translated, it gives CASSLGRGHMNTEAFF.

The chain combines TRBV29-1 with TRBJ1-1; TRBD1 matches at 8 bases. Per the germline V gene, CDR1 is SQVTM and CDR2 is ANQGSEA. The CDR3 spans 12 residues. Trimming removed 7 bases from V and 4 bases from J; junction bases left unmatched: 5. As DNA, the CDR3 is TGCAGCGACTCTACAGGGGGCACTGAAGCTTTCTTT. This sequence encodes CSDSTGGTEAFF.

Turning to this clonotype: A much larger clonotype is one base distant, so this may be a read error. The chain's CDR3 is CVSSLAPFQTYEQYF. DNA for the CDR3: TGTGTCAGCAGCTTAGCCCCGTTCCAAACCTACGAGCAGTACTTC. This chain links TRBV7-2 with TRBJ2-7; D gene unclear. Germline CDR1 reads SGHTA; CDR2 reads FQGNSA. The CDR3 length is 15 residues.

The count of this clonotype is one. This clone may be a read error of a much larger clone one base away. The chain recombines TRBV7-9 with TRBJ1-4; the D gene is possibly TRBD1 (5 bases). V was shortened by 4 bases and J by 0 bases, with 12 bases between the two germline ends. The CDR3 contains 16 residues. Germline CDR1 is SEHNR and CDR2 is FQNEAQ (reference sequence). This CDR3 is CASSSGAYATNEKLFF. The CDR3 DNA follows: TGTGCCAGCAGCTCCGGGGCTTATGCAACTAATGAAAAACTGTTTTTT. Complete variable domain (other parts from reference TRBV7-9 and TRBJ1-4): DTGVSQNPRHKITKRGQNVTFRCDPISEHNRLYWYRQTLGQGPEFLTYFQNEAQLEKSRLLSDRFSAERPKGSFSTLEIQRTEQGDSAMYLCASSSGAYATNEKLFFGSGTQLSVL.

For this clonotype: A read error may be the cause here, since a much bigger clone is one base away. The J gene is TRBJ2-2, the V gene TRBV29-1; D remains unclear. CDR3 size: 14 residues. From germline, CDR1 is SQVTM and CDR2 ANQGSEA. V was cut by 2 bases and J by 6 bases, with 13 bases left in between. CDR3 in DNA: TGCAGCGTTGAATCCTCTACCCGCTCCGGGGAGCTGTTTTTT. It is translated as CSVESSTRSGELFF.

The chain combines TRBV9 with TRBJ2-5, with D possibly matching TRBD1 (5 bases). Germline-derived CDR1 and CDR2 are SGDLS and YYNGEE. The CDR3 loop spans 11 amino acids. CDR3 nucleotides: TGTGCTCAGGCAGGGCTGGAGACCCAGTACTTC. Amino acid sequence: CAQAGLETQYF. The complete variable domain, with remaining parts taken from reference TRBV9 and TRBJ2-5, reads DSGVTQTPKHLITATGQRVTLRCSPRSGDLSVYWYQQSLDQGLQFLIQYYNGEERAKGNILERFSAQQFPDLHSELNLSSLELGDSALYFCAQAGLETQYFGPGTRLLVL.

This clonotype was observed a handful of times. Here the CDR3 reads CASSWGGGGRSGNTIYF. For the CDR3, the DNA is TGTGCCAGCAGCTGGGGCGGCGGGGGACGGTCTGGAAACACCATATATTTT. V gene TRBV7-8 combines with J gene TRBJ1-3; possible D gene TRBD1, 5 bases. The CDR3 has 17 amino acids. Germline V gene lookup returns CDR1 SGHVS and CDR2 FQNEAQ. The V end lost 4 bases, the J end lost 1 base, and 17 bases lay between the germline ends.

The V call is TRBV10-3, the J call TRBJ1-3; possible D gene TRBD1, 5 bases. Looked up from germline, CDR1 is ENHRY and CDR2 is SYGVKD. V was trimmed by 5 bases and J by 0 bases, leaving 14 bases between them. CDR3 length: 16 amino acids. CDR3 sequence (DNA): TGTGCCATCAGTTACTTGGAGGGGCCCTCTGGAAACACCATATATTTT. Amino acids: CAISYLEGPSGNTIYF.

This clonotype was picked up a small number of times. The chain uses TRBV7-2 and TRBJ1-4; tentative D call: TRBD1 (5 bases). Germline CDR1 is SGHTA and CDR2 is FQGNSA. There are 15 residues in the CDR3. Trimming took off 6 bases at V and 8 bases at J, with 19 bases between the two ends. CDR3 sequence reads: CASSMGTAGREKLFF. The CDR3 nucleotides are TGTGCCAGCAGTATGGGGACGGCCGGGAGGGAAAAACTGTTTTTT.

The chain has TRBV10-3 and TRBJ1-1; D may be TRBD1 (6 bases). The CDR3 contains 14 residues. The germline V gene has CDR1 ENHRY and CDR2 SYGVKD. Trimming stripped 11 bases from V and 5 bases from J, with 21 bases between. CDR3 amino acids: CAVGTSGGGTEAFF. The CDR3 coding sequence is TGTGCCGTAGGGACTAGCGGGGGCGGAACTGAAGCTTTCTTT.

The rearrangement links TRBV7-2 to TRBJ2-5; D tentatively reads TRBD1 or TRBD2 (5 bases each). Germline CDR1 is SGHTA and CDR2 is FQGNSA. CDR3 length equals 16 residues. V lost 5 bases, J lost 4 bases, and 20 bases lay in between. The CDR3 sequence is CASSRAGTPSRETQYF. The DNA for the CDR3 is TGTGCCAGCAGCCGGGCCGGGACCCCAAGCCGAGAGACCCAGTACTTC.

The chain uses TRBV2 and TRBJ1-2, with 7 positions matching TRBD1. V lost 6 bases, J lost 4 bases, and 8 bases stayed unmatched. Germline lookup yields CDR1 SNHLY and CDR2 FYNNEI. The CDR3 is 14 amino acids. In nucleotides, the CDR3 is TGTGCCAGCAGCATAAGAGGGACAGCCTATGGCTACACCTTC. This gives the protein CASSIRGTAYGYTF. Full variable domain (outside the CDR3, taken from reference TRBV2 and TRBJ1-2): EPEVTQTPSHQVTQMGQEVILRCVPISNHLYFYWYRQILGQKVEFLVSFYNNEISEKSEIFDDQFSVERPDGSNFTLKIRSTKLEDSAMYFCASSIRGTAYGYTFGSGTRLTVV.

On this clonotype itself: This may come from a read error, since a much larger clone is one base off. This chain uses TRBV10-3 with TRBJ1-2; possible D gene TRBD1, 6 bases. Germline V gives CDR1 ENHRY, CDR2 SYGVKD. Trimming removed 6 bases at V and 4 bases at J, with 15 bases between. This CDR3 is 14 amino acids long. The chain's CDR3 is CAIRTTGFVYGYTF. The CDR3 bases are TGTGCCATCAGGACGACAGGTTTCGTCTATGGCTACACCTTC.

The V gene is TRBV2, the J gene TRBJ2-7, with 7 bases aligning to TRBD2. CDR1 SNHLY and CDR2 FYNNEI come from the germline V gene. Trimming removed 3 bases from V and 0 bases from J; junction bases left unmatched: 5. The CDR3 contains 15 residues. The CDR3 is CASSDPSGTSYEQYF. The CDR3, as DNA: TGTGCCAGCAGTGATCCTAGCGGCACCTCCTACGAGCAGTACTTC.

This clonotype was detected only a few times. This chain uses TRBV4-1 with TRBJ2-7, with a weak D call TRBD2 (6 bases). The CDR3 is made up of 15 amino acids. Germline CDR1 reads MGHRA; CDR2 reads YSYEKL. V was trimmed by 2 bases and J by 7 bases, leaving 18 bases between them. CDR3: CASSQFGTLRDEQYF. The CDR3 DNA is TGCGCCAGCAGCCAATTCGGGACTCTCCGAGATGAGCAGTACTTC.

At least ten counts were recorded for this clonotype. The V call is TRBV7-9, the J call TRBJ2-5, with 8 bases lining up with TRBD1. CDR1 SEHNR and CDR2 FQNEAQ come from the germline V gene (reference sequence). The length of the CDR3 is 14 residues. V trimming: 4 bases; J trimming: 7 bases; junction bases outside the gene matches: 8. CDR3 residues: CASSSGQVRWTQYF. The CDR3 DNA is TGTGCCAGCAGCTCGGGACAGGTTCGATGGACCCAGTACTTC.

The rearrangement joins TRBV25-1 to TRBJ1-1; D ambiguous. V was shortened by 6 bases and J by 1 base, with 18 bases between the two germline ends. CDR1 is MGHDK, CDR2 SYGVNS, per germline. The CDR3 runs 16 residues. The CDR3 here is CASSRGLAGGNTEAFF. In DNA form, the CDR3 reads TGTGCCAGCAGCCGAGGACTAGCGGGAGGGAACACTGAAGCTTTCTTT.